This T cell receptor beta chain was captured in a study of beta chain features in type 1 diabetes. There was one heparinised blood draw per donor, averaging approximately 120 mL. It was via CD45RO/CCR7/CD25/CD127/CD95/CD27 that CD4+ naive, central memory, regulatory and stem cell-like memory cells were sorted. Study-wide findings and caveats: In these data, an HLA type influence on TCRB rearrangement remained unresolved.

The study reverse transcribed the entire isolated RNA, so it sequenced expressed TCRB transcripts. Assay used: immunoSEQ multiplex PCR; TCRdb lists only in-frame clones, some missing. The repertoire includes roughly 400,000 clones, over 11% of them detected once, and approximately 0.035% sits in the top ten. The CDR3 runs to 18 residues. Germline values: CDR1 SEHNR, CDR2 FQNEAQ (reference sequence). Unmatched junction bases numbered 8, after V lost 2 bases and J lost 0 bases. A remark on this clone: Its antigen is not known.

The source of this sequence is a man younger than 45 in good health. Specimen: naive CD4+ T cells from blood. The genes are TRBV7-9 and TRBJ1-1; 11 bases fit TRBD1. CDR3 nucleotides: TGTGCCAGCAGCTTACGCTCGGGGACAGGGGGATTGAACACTGAAGCTTTCTTT. Translating gives CASSLRSGTGGLNTEAFF.